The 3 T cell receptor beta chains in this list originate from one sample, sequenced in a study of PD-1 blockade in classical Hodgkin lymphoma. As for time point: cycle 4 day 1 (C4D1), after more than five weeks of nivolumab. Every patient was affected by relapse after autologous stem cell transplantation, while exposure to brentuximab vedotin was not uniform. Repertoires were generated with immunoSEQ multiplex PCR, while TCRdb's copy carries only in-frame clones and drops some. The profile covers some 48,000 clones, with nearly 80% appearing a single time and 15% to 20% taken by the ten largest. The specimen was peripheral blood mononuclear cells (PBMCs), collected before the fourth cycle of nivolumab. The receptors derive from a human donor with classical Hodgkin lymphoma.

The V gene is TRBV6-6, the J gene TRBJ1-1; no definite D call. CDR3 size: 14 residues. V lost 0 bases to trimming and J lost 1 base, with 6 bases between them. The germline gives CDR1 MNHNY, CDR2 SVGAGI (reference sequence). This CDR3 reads CASSYSGGNTEAFF. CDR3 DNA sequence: TGTGCCAGCAGTTACTCTGGCGGGAACACTGAAGCTTTCTTT.

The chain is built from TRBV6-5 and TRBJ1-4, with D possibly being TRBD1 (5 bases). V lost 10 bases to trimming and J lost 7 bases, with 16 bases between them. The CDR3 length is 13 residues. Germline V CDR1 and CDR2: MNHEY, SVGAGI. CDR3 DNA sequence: TGTGCCACTAAGGCACCGGGACGTGAAAAACTGTTTTTT. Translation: CATKAPGREKLFF.

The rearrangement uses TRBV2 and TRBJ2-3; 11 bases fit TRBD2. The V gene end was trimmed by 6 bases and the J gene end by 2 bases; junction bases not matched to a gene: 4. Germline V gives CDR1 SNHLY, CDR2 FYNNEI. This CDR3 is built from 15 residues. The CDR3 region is CASSRLAGSTDTQYF. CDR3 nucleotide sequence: TGTGCCAGCAGCCGACTAGCGGGATCCACAGATACGCAGTATTTT.